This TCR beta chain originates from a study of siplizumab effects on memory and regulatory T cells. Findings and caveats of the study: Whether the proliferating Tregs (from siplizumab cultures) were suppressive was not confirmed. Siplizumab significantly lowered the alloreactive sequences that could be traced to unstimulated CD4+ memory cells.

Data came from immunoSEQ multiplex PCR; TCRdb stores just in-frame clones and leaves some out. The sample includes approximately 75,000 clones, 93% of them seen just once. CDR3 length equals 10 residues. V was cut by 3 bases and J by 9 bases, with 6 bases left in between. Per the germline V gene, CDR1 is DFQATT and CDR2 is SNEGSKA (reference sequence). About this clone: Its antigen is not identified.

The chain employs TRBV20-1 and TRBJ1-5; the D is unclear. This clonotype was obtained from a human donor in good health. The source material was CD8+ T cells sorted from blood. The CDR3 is CSARSAPQHF. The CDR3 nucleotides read TGCAGTGCTAGGTCAGCGCCCCAGCATTTT.